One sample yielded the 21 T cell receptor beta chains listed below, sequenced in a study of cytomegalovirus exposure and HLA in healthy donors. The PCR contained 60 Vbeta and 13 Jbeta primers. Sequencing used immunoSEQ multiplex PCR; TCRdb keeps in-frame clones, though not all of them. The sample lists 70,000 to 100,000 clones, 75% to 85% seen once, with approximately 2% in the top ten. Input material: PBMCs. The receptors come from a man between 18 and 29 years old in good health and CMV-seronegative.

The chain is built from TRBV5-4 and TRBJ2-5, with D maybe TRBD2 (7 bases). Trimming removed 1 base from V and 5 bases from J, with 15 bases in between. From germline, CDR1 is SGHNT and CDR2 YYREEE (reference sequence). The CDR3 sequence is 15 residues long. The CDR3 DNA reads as TGTGCCAGCAGCTTGTTTCGGGGGGCAGGGGAGACCCAGTACTTC. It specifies CASSLFRGAGETQYF.

This CDR3 is CASSERTATNEKLFF. In DNA form, the CDR3 reads TGTGCCAGCAGTGAAAGGACTGCAACTAATGAAAAACTGTTTTTT. The gene calls are TRBV6-1 and TRBJ1-4, with D unresolved. The V gene's germline CDR1 is MNHNS and CDR2 SASEGT. V was shortened by 2 bases and J by 0 bases, with 7 bases between the two germline ends. The CDR3 runs to 15 residues.

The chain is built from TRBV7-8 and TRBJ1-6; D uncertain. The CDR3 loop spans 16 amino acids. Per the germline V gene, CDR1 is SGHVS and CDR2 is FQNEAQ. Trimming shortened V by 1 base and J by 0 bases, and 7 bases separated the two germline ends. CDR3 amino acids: CASSLGSSSYNSPLHF. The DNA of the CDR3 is TGTGCCAGCAGCTTAGGTTCTAGCTCCTATAATTCACCCCTCCACTTT. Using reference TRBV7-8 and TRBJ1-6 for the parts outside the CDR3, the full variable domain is GAGVSQSPRYKVAKRGQDVALRCDPISGHVSLFWYQQALGQGPEFLTYFQNEAQLDKSGLPSDRFFAERPEGSVSTLKIQRTQQEDSAVYLCASSLGSSSYNSPLHFGNGTRLTVT.

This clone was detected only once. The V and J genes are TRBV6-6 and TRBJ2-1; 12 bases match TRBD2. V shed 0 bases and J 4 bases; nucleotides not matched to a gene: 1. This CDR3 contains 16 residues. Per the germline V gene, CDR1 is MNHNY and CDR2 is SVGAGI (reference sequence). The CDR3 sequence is CASSYSTSGGYNEQFF. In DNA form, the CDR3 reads TGTGCCAGCAGTTACTCGACTAGCGGGGGATACAATGAGCAGTTCTTC.

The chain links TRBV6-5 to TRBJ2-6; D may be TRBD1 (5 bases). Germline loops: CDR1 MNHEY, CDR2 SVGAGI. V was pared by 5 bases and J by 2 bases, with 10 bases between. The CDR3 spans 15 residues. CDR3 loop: CASSGQGTGANVLTF. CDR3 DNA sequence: TGTGCCAGCAGTGGCCAGGGAACTGGGGCCAACGTCCTGACTTTC.

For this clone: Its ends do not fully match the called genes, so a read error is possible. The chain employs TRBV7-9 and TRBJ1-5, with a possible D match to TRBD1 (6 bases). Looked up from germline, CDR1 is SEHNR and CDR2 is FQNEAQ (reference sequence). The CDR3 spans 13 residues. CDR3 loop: CSSSSTGNQPQHF. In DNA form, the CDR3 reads TGTTCCAGCAGCTCCACAGGGAATCAGCCCCAGCATTTT.

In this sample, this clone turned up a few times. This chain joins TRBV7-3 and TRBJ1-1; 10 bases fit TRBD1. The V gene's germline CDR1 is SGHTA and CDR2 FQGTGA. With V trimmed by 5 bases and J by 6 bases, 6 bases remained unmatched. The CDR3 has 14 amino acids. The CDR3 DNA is TGTGCCAGCAGCGACCGGGACAGGGGCCCTGAAGCTTTCTTT. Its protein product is CASSDRDRGPEAFF.

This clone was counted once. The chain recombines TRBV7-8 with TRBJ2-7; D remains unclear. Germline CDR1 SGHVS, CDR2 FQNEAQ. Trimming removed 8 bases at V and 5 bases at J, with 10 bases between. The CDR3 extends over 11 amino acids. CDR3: CASGISHEQYF. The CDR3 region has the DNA TGTGCCAGCGGTATAAGCCACGAGCAGTACTTC. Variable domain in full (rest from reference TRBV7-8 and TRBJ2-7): GAGVSQSPRYKVAKRGQDVALRCDPISGHVSLFWYQQALGQGPEFLTYFQNEAQLDKSGLPSDRFFAERPEGSVSTLKIQRTQQEDSAVYLCASGISHEQYFGPGTRLTVT.

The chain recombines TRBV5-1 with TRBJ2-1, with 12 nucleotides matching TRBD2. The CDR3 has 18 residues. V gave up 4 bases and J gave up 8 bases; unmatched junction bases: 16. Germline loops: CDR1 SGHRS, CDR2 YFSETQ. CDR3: CASSPGSTSGGSMDEQFF. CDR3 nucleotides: TGCGCCAGCAGCCCCGGGTCGACTAGCGGGGGATCCATGGATGAGCAGTTCTTC.

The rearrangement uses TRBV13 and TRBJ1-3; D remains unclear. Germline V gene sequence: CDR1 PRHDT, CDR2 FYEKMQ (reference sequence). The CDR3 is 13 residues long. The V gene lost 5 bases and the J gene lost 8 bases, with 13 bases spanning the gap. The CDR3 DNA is TGTGCCAGCAGCCCCGGGAGGCGGGACACCATATATTTT. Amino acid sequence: CASSPGRRDTIYF.

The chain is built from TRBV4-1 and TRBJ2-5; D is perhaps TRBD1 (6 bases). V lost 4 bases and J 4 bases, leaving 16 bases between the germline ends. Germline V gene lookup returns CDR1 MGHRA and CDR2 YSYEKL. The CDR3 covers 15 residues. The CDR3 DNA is TGCGCCAGCAGCCCGTACAGGGCCGCGGGAGAGACCCAGTACTTC. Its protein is CASSPYRAAGETQYF.

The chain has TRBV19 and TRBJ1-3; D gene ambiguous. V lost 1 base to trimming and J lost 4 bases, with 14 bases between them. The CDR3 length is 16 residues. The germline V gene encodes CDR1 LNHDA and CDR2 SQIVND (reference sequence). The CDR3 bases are TGTGCCAGTAGTATAGCTACTCCGTGGTCGGGAAACACCATATATTTT. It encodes CASSIATPWSGNTIYF.

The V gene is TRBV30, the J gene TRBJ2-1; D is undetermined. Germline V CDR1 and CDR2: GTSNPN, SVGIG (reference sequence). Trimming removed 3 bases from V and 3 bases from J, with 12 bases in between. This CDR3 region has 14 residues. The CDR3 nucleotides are TGTGCCTGGAGCTCCGATCAGCGCTACAATGAGCAGTTCTTC. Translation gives CAWSSDQRYNEQFF.

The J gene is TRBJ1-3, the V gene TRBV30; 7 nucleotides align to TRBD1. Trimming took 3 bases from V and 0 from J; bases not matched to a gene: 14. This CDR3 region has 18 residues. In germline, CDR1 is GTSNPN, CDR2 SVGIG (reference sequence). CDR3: CAWRLMALGQVSGNTIYF. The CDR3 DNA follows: TGTGCCTGGAGGTTAATGGCCCTCGGACAGGTCTCTGGAAACACCATATATTTT.

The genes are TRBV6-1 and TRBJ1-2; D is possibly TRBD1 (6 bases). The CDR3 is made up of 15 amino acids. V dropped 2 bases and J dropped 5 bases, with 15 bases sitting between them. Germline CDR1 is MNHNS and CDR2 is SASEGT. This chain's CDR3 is CASSELTGQEYGYTF. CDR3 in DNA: TGTGCCAGCAGTGAATTAACAGGGCAGGAGTATGGCTACACCTTC.

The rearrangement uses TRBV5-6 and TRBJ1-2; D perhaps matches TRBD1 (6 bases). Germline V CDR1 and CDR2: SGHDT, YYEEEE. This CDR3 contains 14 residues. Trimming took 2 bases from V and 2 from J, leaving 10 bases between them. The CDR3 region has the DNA TGTGCCAGCAGCTTTCTGGGGGCAAACTATGGCTACACCTTC. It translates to CASSFLGANYGYTF.

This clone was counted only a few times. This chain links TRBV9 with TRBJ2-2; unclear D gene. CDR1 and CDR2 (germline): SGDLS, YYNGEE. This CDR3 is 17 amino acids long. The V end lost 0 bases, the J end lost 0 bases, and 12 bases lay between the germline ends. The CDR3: CASSVEPNSPNTGELFF. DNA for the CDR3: TGTGCCAGCAGCGTAGAACCGAACAGTCCGAACACCGGGGAGCTGTTTTTT. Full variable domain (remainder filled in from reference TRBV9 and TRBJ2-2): DSGVTQTPKHLITATGQRVTLRCSPRSGDLSVYWYQQSLDQGLQFLIQYYNGEERAKGNILERFSAQQFPDLHSELNLSSLELGDSALYFCASSVEPNSPNTGELFFGEGSRLTVL.

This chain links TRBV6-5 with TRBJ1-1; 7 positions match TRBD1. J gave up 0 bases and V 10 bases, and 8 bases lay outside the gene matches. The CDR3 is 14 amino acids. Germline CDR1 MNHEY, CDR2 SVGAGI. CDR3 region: CATRGRLMNTEAFF. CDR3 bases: TGTGCCACAAGGGGGCGGCTTATGAACACTGAAGCTTTCTTT.

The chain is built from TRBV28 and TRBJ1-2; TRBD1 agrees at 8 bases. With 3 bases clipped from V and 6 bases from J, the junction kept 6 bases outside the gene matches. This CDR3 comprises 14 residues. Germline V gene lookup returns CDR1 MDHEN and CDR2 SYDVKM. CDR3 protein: CASSLYQGANGYTF. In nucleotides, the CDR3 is TGTGCCAGCAGTTTGTATCAGGGGGCGAATGGCTACACCTTC.

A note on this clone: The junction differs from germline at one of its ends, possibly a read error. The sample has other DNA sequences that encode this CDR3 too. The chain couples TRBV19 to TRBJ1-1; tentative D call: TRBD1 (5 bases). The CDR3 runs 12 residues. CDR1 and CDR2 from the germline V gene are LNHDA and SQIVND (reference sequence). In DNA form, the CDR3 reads TGTGCCAGTAGTTCCAGGACACCTGAAGCCTTCTTT. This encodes CASSSRTPEAFF.

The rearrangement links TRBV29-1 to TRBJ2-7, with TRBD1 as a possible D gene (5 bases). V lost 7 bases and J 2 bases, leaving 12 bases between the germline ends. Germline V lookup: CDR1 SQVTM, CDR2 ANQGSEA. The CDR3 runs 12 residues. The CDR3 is CSGRDSAYEQYF. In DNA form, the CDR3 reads TGCAGCGGAAGAGACAGTGCCTACGAGCAGTACTTC.